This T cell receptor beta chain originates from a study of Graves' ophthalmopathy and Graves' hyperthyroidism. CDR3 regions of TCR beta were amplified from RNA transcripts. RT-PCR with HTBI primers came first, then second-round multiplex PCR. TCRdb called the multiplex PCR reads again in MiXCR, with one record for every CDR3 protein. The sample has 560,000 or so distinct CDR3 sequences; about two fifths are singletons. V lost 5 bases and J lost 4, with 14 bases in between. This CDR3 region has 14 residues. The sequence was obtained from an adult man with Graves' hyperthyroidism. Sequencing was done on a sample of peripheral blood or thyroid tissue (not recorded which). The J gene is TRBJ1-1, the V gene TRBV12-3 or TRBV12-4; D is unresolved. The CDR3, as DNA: TGTGCCAGCAGTACAGCCGGAGGGTCCACTGAAGCTTTCTTT. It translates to CASSTAGGSTEAFF.